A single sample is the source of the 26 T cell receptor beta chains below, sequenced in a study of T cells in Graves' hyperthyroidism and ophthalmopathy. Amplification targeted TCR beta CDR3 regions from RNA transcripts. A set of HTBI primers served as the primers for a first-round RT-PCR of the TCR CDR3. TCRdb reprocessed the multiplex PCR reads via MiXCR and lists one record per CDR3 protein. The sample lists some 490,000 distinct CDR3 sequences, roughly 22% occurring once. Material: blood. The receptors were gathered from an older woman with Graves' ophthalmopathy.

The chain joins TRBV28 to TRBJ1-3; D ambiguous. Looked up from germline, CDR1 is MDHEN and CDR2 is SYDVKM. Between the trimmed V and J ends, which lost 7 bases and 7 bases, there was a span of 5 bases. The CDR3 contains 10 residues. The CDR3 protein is CASMANTIYF. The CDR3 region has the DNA TGTGCCAGCATGGCCAACACCATATATTTT.

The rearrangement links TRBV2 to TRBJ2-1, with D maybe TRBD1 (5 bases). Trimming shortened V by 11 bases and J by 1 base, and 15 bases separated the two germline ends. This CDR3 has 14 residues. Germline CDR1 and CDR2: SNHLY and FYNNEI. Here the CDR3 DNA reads TGTGCCCGCAAGGAAGGGGCTTCCTACAATGAGCAGTTCTTC. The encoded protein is CARKEGASYNEQFF.

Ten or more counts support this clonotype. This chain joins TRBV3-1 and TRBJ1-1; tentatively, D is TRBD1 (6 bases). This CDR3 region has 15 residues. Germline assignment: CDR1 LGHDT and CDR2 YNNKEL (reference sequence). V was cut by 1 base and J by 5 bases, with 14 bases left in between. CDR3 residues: CASSQGRGARTEAFF. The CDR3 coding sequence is TGTGCCAGCAGCCAAGGGCGGGGGGCGCGGACTGAAGCTTTCTTT. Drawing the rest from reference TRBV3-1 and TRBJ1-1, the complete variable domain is DTAVSQTPKYLVTQMGNDKSIKCEQNLGHDTMYWYKQDSKKFLKIMFSYNNKELIINETVPNRFSPKSPDKAHLNLHINSLELGDSAVYFCASSQGRGARTEAFFGQGTRLTVV.

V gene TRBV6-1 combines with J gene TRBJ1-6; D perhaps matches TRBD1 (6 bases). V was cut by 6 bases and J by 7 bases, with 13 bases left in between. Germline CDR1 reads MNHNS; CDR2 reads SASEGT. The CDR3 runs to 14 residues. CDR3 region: CASRMTGENSPLHF. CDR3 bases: TGTGCCAGCAGGATGACAGGAGAGAATTCACCCCTCCACTTT.

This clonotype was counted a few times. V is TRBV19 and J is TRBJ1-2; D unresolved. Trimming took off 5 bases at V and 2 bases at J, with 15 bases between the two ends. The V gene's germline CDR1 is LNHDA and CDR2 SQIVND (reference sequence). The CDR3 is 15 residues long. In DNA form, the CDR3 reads TGTGCCAGTAGTCAGGTGGGCGTCTTCAACTATGGCTACACCTTC. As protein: CASSQVGVFNYGYTF.

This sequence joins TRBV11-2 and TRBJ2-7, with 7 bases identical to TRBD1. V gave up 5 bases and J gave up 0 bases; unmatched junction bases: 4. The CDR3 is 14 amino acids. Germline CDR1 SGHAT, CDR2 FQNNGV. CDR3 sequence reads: CASSAWDSSYEQYF. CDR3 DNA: TGTGCCAGCAGCGCCTGGGACAGCTCCTACGAGCAGTACTTC.

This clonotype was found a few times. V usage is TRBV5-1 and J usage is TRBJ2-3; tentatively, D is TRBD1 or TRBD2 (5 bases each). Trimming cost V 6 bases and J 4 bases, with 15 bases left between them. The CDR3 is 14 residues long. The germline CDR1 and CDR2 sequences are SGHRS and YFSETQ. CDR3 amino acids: CASTPWDLADTQYF. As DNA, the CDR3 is TGCGCCAGCACCCCTTGGGACCTTGCAGATACGCAGTATTTT.

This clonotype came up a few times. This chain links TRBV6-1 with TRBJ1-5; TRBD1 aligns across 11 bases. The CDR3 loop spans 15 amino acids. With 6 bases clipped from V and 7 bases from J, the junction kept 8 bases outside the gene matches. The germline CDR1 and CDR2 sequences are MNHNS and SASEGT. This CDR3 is CASRSGQGVGQPQHF. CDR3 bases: TGTGCCAGCAGATCGGGACAGGGGGTGGGGCAGCCCCAGCATTTT.

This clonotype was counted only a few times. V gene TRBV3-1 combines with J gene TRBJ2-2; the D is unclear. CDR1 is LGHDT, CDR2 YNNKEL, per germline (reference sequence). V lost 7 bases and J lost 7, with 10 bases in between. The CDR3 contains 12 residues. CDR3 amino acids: CASNSRGGELFF. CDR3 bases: TGTGCCAGCAACTCCCGAGGCGGGGAGCTGTTTTTT.

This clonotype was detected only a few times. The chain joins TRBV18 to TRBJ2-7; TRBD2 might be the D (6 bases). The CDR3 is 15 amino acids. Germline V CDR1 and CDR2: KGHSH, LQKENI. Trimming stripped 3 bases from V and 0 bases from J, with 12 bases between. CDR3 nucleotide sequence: TGTGCCAGCTCACCGGGACGGGGGATCTCCTACGAGCAGTACTTC. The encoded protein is CASSPGRGISYEQYF.

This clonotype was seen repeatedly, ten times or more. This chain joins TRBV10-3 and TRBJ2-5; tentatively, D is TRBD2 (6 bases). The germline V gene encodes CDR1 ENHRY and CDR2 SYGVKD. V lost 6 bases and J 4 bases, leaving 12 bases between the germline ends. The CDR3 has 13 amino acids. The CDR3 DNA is TGTGCCATCAGGCCAGGGACTGGAGAGACCCAGTACTTC. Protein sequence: CAIRPGTGETQYF.

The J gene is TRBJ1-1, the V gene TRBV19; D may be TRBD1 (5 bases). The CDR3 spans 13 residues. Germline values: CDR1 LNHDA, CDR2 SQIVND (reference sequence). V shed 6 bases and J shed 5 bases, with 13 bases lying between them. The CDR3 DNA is TGTGCCAGTAGCCCGAGGGGAGTGACTGAAGCTTTCTTT. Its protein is CASSPRGVTEAFF.

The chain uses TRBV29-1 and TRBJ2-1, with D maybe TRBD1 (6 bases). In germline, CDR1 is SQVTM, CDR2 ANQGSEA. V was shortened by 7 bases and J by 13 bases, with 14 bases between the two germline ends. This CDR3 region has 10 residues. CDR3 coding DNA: TGCAGCGGAGTGGGACAAGAACAGTTCTTC. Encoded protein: CSGVGQEQFF.

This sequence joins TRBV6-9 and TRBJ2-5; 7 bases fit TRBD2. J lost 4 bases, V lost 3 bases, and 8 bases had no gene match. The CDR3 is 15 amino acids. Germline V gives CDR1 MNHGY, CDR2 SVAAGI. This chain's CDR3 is CASSYPAGVVETQYF. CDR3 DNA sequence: TGTGCCAGCAGTTACCCCGCGGGAGTTGTAGAGACCCAGTACTTC.

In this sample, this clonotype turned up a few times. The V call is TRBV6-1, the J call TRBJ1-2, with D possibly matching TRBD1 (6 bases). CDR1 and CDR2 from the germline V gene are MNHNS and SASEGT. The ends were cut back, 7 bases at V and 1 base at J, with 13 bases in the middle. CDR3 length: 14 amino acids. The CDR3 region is CASTRQGINYGYTF. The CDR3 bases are TGTGCCAGCACCCGGCAGGGGATTAACTATGGCTACACCTTC.

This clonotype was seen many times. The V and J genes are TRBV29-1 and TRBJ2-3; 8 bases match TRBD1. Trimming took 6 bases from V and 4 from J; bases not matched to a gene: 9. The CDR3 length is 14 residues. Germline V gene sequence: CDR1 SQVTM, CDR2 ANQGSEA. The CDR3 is CSVDTTGVADTQYF. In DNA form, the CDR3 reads TGCAGCGTCGACACGACAGGGGTCGCAGATACGCAGTATTTT.

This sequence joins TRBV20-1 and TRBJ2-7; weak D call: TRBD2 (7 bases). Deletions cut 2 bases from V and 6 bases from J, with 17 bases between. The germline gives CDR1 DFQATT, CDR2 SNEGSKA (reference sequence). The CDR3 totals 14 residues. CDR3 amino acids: CSARPAGVRGEQYF. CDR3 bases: TGCAGTGCTAGACCTGCGGGAGTCAGGGGCGAGCAGTACTTC.

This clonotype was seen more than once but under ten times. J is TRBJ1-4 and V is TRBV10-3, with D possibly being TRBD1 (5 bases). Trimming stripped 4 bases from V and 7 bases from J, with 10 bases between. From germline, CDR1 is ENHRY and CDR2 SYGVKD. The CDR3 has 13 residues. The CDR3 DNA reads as TGTGCCATCAGTGCCAGGGTTGGTGAAAAACTGTTTTTT. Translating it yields CAISARVGEKLFF.

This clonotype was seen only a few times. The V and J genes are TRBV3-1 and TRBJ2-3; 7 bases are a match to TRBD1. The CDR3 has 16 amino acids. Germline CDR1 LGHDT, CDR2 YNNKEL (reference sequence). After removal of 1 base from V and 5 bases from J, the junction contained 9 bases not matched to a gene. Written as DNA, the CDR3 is TGTGCCAGCAGCCAAGGCCACAGGGGCAAGGGAGATACGCAGTATTTT. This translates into CASSQGHRGKGDTQYF.

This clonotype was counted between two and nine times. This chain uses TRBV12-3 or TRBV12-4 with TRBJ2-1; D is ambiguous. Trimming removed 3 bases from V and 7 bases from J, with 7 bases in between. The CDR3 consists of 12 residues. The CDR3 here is CASSFRLNEQFF. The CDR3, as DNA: TGTGCCAGCAGTTTTAGGCTGAATGAGCAGTTCTTC.

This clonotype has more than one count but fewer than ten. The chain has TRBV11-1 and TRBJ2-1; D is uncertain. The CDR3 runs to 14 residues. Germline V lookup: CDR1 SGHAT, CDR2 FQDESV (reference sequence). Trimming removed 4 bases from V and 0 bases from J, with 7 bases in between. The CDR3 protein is CASSSSSSYNEQFF. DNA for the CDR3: TGTGCCAGCAGCTCCTCCAGCTCCTACAATGAGCAGTTCTTC. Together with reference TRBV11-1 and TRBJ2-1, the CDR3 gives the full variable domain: EAEVAQSPRYKITEKSQAVAFWCDPISGHATLYWYRQILGQGPELLVQFQDESVVDDSQLPKDRFSAERLKGVDSTLKIQPAELGDSAMYLCASSSSSSYNEQFFGPGTRLTVL.

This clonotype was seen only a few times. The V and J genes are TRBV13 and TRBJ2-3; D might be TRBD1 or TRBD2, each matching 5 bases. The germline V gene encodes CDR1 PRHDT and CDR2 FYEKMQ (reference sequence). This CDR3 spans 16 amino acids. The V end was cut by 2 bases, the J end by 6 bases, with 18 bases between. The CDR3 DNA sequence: TGTGCCAGCAGCTTAAGTAGGGACGGTCGGAGGGATACGCAGTATTTT. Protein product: CASSLSRDGRRDTQYF.

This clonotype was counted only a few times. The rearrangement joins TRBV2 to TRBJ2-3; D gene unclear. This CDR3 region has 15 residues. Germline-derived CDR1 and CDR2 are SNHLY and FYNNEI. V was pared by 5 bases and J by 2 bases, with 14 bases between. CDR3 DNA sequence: TGTGCCAGCAGTCAAACATTCTCACCCACAGATACGCAGTATTTT. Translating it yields CASSQTFSPTDTQYF.

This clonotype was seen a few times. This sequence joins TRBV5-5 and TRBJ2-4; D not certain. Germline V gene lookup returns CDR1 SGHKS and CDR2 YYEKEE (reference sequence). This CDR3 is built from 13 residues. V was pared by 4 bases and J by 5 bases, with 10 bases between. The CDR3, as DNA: TGTGCCAGCAGCCTACCAACGGAAAACATTCAGTACTTC. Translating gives CASSLPTENIQYF.

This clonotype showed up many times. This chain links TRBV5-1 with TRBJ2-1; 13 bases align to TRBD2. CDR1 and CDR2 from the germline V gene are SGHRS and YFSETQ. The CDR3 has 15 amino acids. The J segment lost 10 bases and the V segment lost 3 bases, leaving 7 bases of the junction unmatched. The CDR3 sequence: CASSSGLAGVGEQFF. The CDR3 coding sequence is TGCGCCAGCAGCTCTGGACTAGCGGGAGTTGGCGAGCAGTTCTTC.

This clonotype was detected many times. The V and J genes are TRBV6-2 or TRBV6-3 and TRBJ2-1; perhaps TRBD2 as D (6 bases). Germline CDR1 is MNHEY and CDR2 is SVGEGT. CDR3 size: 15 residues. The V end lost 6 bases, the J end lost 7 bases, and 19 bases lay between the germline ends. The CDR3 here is CASRPRPGLSNEQFF. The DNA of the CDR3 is TGTGCCAGCAGGCCCAGACCGGGACTGTCTAATGAGCAGTTCTTC.